The 32 T cell receptor beta chains below come from one sample, sequenced in a study of regulatory T cells in long-lasting Graves disease. The time point was: newly diagnosed GD, antithyroid drugs for less than 3 months. PBMC-derived RNA was used for the TCR library. Arm-PCR with iRepertoire HTBI primers amplified the CDR3 regions for these TCR beta libraries. TCRdb re-analysed the multiplex PCR reads in MiXCR, keeping a single row per CDR3 protein. The sample comprises roughly 400,000 distinct CDR3 sequences, about 15% of which are singletons, and 23% rests with the top ten. These data were also reused for a study on T cells in Graves' hyperthyroidism and ophthalmopathy.

The specimen was peripheral blood mononuclear cells (PBMCs), collected at new diagnosis, from a patient treated with antithyroid drugs. Receptor source: a woman between 18 and 29 years old with Graves disease.

This clonotype was recorded many times. The V and J genes are TRBV28 and TRBJ2-4; D ambiguous. Germline lookup yields CDR1 MDHEN and CDR2 SYDVKM. The CDR3 covers 14 residues. The germline V and J ends were trimmed by 4 bases and 7 bases, with 14 bases remaining between them. CDR3 residues: CASSSPTSANIQYF. In DNA, the CDR3 is TGTGCCAGCAGTTCCCCGACGTCGGCGAACATTCAGTACTTC.

The rearrangement joins TRBV7-3 to TRBJ2-6; D assignment may be TRBD1 or TRBD2 (5 bases each). Per the germline V gene, CDR1 is SGHTA and CDR2 is FQGTGA. Between the trimmed V and J ends, which lost 5 bases and 2 bases, there was a span of 7 bases. The CDR3 has 14 amino acids. In DNA form, the CDR3 reads TGTGCCAGCAGCGAGGGGACTGGGGCCAACGTCCTGACTTTC. Residues: CASSEGTGANVLTF.

This chain uses TRBV9 with TRBJ1-1; D is unresolved. The ends were cut back, 0 bases at V and 0 bases at J, with 9 bases in the middle. The germline CDR1 and CDR2 sequences are SGDLS and YYNGEE. This CDR3 comprises 15 residues. The CDR3 coding sequence is TGTGCCAGCAGCGTAGTAAGCAGACTGAACACTGAAGCTTTCTTT. Its translation is CASSVVSRLNTEAFF.

Many counts were recorded for this clonotype. This chain joins TRBV6-5 and TRBJ1-2; 8 bases map to TRBD1. Trimming at V came to 2 bases and at J to 3 bases, leaving 8 bases not matched to a gene. The CDR3 covers 16 residues. The V gene's germline CDR1 is MNHEY and CDR2 SVGAGI. The CDR3 region is CASSYRTGTGDYGYTF. For the CDR3, the DNA is TGTGCCAGCAGTTACCGCACCGGGACAGGAGACTATGGCTACACCTTC.

This clonotype was seen a handful of times. V is TRBV5-4 and J is TRBJ2-2; 12 bases agree with TRBD1. The length of the CDR3 is 16 residues. The germline CDR1 and CDR2 sequences are SGHNT and YYREEE (reference sequence). After removal of 6 bases from V and 7 bases from J, the junction contained 10 bases not matched to a gene. The CDR3 bases are TGTGCCAGCACCCCTTGGGGACAGGGGGCAGTCGGGGAGCTGTTTTTT. It specifies CASTPWGQGAVGELFF.

The genes are TRBV2 and TRBJ2-7, with 12 bases lining up with TRBD1. Trimming removed 7 bases from V and 7 bases from J; junction bases left unmatched: 8. Germline V gene lookup returns CDR1 SNHLY and CDR2 FYNNEI. The CDR3 extends over 14 amino acids. The CDR3 DNA reads TGTGCCAGCACTTCCGGGACAGGGGGCGAAGAGCAGTACTTC. This codes for CASTSGTGGEEQYF.

The sample holds many counts of this clonotype. The chain employs TRBV7-9 and TRBJ2-7, with TRBD2 matching 8 bases. The J segment lost 6 bases and the V segment lost 1 base, leaving 8 bases of the junction unmatched. The CDR3 sequence is 15 residues long. CDR1 is SEHNR, CDR2 FQNEAQ, per germline (reference sequence). Here the CDR3 reads CASSLEGLVSLEQYF. The CDR3 DNA sequence: TGTGCCAGCAGCTTAGAGGGACTAGTTTCTCTCGAGCAGTACTTC.

In this sample, this clonotype turned up many times. This sequence joins TRBV28 and TRBJ2-5; 9 bases fit TRBD2. Germline CDR1 and CDR2: MDHEN and SYDVKM. V gave up 3 bases and J gave up 3 bases; unmatched junction bases: 11. The CDR3 extends over 17 amino acids. The CDR3 sequence: CASSFRREGLGEETQYF. The DNA for the CDR3 is TGTGCCAGCAGTTTTCGGCGGGAGGGCCTTGGAGAAGAGACCCAGTACTTC.

This clonotype occurred a few times. The chain uses TRBV5-6 and TRBJ2-1; no reliable D call. The CDR3 has 12 residues. In germline, CDR1 is SGHDT, CDR2 YYEEEE. V was clipped by 3 bases and J by 5 bases, with 6 bases between them. The CDR3 DNA is TGTGCCAGCAGCTGGTTAGACAATGAGCAGTTCTTC. Protein: CASSWLDNEQFF.

This clonotype was detected ten times or more. The chain employs TRBV6-1 and TRBJ1-5; maybe TRBD1 (5 bases). Germline V lookup: CDR1 MNHNS, CDR2 SASEGT. The CDR3 totals 16 residues. V shed 5 bases and J shed 7 bases, with 21 bases lying between them. CDR3 bases: TGTGCCAGCAGTACACATGGGTCGCAAGGGGCCCAGCCCCAGCATTTT. Encoded protein: CASSTHGSQGAQPQHF.

This clonotype was picked up many times. The chain is built from TRBV6-5 and TRBJ2-7; 7 bases map to TRBD2. The germline V gene encodes CDR1 MNHEY and CDR2 SVGAGI. This CDR3 spans 16 amino acids. The V segment lost 1 base and the J segment 0 bases; nucleotides outside the gene matches: 6. CDR3 sequence reads: CASSYFSGLSSYEQYF. In nucleotides, the CDR3 is TGTGCCAGCAGTTACTTTAGCGGGTTGAGCTCCTACGAGCAGTACTTC.

This clonotype has a count of ten or more. This sequence joins TRBV4-1 and TRBJ1-5, with D perhaps TRBD1 (5 bases). Trimming took 5 bases from V and 2 from J, leaving 19 bases between them. CDR1 and CDR2 from the germline V gene are MGHRA and YSYEKL. CDR3 length: 17 amino acids. The CDR3 DNA is TGCGCCAGCAGCACGACAGTTAGTAGGGTCGGCAATCAGCCCCAGCATTTT. This encodes CASSTTVSRVGNQPQHF.

This clonotype was seen at least ten times. The J gene is TRBJ1-6, the V gene TRBV29-1; maybe TRBD1 (5 bases). This CDR3 contains 13 residues. Trimming removed 4 bases at V and 8 bases at J, with 12 bases between. The germline gives CDR1 SQVTM, CDR2 ANQGSEA. CDR3 in DNA: TGCAGCGTTGGTGAGGGGCACGATTCACCCCTCCACTTT. Translating gives CSVGEGHDSPLHF.

The chain uses TRBV18 and TRBJ2-1, with 8 nucleotides matching TRBD2. Germline-derived CDR1 and CDR2 are KGHSH and LQKENI. V lost 0 bases, J lost 10 bases, and 8 bases stayed unmatched. CDR3 length: 15 residues. This chain's CDR3 is CASSPPDSAGDEQFF. The CDR3 nucleotides are TGTGCCAGCTCACCACCGGATTCAGCGGGAGACGAGCAGTTCTTC.

The V call is TRBV6-2 or TRBV6-3, the J call TRBJ1-2; the D gene is possibly TRBD1 (5 bases). Trimming removed 6 bases from V and 1 base from J, with 18 bases in between. The CDR3 runs to 16 residues. Looked up from germline, CDR1 is MNHEY and CDR2 is SVGEGT. The CDR3 DNA reads as TGTGCCAGCAGACCCCGTGGAGGGACCATTAACTATGGCTACACCTTC. This sequence encodes CASRPRGGTINYGYTF.

This clonotype was seen more than once but under ten times. For the CDR3, the DNA is TGTGCCAGCAGCTCTGGGATTTCGAATGAGCAGTTCTTC. Encoded protein: CASSSGISNEQFF. The chain carries TRBV7-2 and TRBJ2-1, with D unresolved. CDR1 SGHTA and CDR2 FQGNSA come from the germline V gene. CDR3 length: 13 amino acids. With 4 bases removed from V and 7 bases from J, the gap between germline ends came to 11 bases.

This clonotype was observed at least ten times. The V and J genes are TRBV5-1 and TRBJ2-1; maybe TRBD2 (6 bases). V was pared by 3 bases and J by 8 bases, with 15 bases between. There are 14 residues in the CDR3. Germline V gene lookup returns CDR1 SGHRS and CDR2 YFSETQ. The CDR3 sequence is CASSSFLASDEQFF. The CDR3 DNA sequence: TGCGCCAGCAGCTCATTCCTAGCGAGCGATGAGCAGTTCTTC.

The CDR3 reads CSAPGRANEKLFF. The CDR3 DNA is TGCAGTGCCCCTGGTCGGGCTAATGAAAAACTGTTTTTT. The J gene is TRBJ1-4, the V gene TRBV20-1; D is ambiguous. This CDR3 comprises 13 residues. From germline, CDR1 is DFQATT and CDR2 SNEGSKA (reference sequence). V was trimmed by 6 bases and J by 3 bases, leaving 11 bases between them.

V usage is TRBV9 and J usage is TRBJ2-1, with TRBD2 matching 10 bases. The CDR3 totals 16 residues. Germline values: CDR1 SGDLS, CDR2 YYNGEE. Germline trimming cut 3 bases from V and 3 bases from J; bases unmatched to any gene: 6. The CDR3 protein is CASSESGRAHYNEQFF. The DNA for the CDR3 is TGTGCCAGCAGCGAGAGCGGGAGGGCCCACTACAATGAGCAGTTCTTC.

This clonotype was counted ten times or more. CDR3 residues: CASSLDRKNQPQHF. Written as DNA, the CDR3 is TGTGCCAGCAGCTTGGACAGGAAAAATCAGCCCCAGCATTTT. V gene TRBV11-2 combines with J gene TRBJ1-5; TRBD1 matches 7 bases. The trim removed 3 bases at V and 4 bases at J, leaving 3 bases unmatched. CDR3 size: 14 residues. Germline V lookup: CDR1 SGHAT, CDR2 FQNNGV. The full variable domain, completed using reference TRBV11-2 and TRBJ1-5, is EAGVAQSPRYKIIEKRQSVAFWCNPISGHATLYWYQQILGQGPKLLIQFQNNGVVDDSQLPKDRFSAERLKGVDSTLKIQPAKLEDSAVYLCASSLDRKNQPQHFGDGTRLSIL.

The chain has TRBV28 and TRBJ1-1; weak D call: TRBD1 (6 bases). The CDR3 has 17 residues. The V gene's germline CDR1 is MDHEN and CDR2 SYDVKM. V lost 5 bases, J lost 3 bases, and 22 bases lay in between. The chain's CDR3 is CASSGDMGRLADTEAFF. CDR3 DNA: TGTGCCAGCAGTGGGGACATGGGGCGGCTTGCGGACACTGAAGCTTTCTTT. Full variable domain (outside the CDR3, taken from reference TRBV28 and TRBJ1-1): DVKVTQSSRYLVKRTGEKVFLECVQDMDHENMFWYRQDPGLGLRLIYFSYDVKMKEKGDIPEGYSVSREKKERFSLILESASTNQTSMYLCASSGDMGRLADTEAFFGQGTRLTVV.

This clonotype appeared many times. The CDR3 spells CSAPFRGMGWDTQYF. For the CDR3, the DNA is TGCAGTGCCCCGTTCAGGGGGATGGGGTGGGATACGCAGTATTTT. The J gene is TRBJ2-3, the V gene TRBV20-1; TRBD1 matches 7 bases. With V trimmed by 6 bases and J by 6 bases, 15 bases remained unmatched. Germline V gene lookup returns CDR1 DFQATT and CDR2 SNEGSKA (reference sequence). This CDR3 contains 15 residues.

This clonotype showed up many times. This chain uses TRBV7-6 with TRBJ2-7, with 8 positions matching TRBD2. This CDR3 has 16 residues. Losses at the gene ends were 4 bases for V and 3 bases for J; bases not matched to a gene: 11. Germline V gene lookup returns CDR1 SGHVS and CDR2 FNYEAQ. This CDR3 is CASSSLAGGRFYEQYF. The CDR3 DNA reads as TGTGCCAGCAGCTCCCTCGCGGGGGGAAGATTCTACGAGCAGTACTTC.

For this clonotype: A read error is likely here: a far larger clone is one base away. The gene calls are TRBV7-3 and TRBJ2-5; 10 bases are a match to TRBD2. Germline V CDR1 and CDR2: SGHTA, FQGTGA. This CDR3 contains 17 residues. V shed 5 bases, J shed 11 bases, and the junction held 20 bases outside the gene matches. CDR3: CASSLIAGGSSYNEQYF. CDR3 nucleotide sequence: TGTGCCAGCAGCCTAATAGCGGGAGGAAGCTCCTACAATGAGCAGTACTTC.

This clonotype came up many times. Sequence at one end of the junction differs from germline and may be a read error. The V and J genes are TRBV28 and TRBJ2-1; TRBD2 agrees at 9 bases. The CDR3 is made up of 12 amino acids. Germline CDR1 and CDR2: MDHEN and SYDVKM. Here the CDR3 reads CASSFRREGVLF. In nucleotides, the CDR3 is TGTGCCAGCAGTTTCCGGCGGGAGGGTGTTCTCTTC.

This clonotype occurred a few times. The conserved phenylalanine or tryptophan normally closing the CDR3 is absent here, so this likely arose from a read error. The DNA is omitted, as the CDR3 cannot be located on it reliably, and the CDR3 follows TCRdb's listing. The CDR3 protein is CASSLGII. The chain links TRBV5-5 to TRBJ1-3. Germline assignment: CDR1 SGHKS and CDR2 YYEKEE (reference sequence). The CDR3 is 8 residues long, counting both termini.

This clonotype was observed many times. This chain connects TRBV2 to TRBJ1-1, with TRBD1 matching over 7 bases. V dropped 5 bases and J dropped 6; count of bases not matched to a gene: 12. CDR3 length: 15 amino acids. Germline V gene lookup returns CDR1 SNHLY and CDR2 FYNNEI. CDR3 nucleotides: TGTGCCAGCAGTCACCTCGACAGGGCCCGGCCTGAAGCTTTCTTT. This codes for CASSHLDRARPEAFF.

V is TRBV28 and J is TRBJ2-1; TRBD1 matches at 10 bases. Germline CDR1 is MDHEN and CDR2 is SYDVKM. The CDR3 has 15 amino acids. The V segment lost 4 bases and the J segment 4 bases; nucleotides outside the gene matches: 4. The CDR3 DNA reads as TGTGCCAGCAGTTCGGGGACAGGGGCGTACAATGAGCAGTTCTTC. Translating it yields CASSSGTGAYNEQFF.

This clonotype was detected a few times. This chain joins TRBV29-1 and TRBJ2-2; a weak D match, TRBD2 (6 bases). Trimming shortened V by 3 bases and J by 1 base, and 9 bases separated the two germline ends. The CDR3 contains 14 residues. Germline lookup yields CDR1 SQVTM and CDR2 ANQGSEA. The CDR3 coding sequence is TGCAGCGTTGAGGTGACTAGGAACACCGGGGAGCTGTTTTTT. This encodes CSVEVTRNTGELFF.

This clonotype has more than one count but fewer than ten. V gene TRBV19 combines with J gene TRBJ2-7, with 7 bases fitting TRBD1. This CDR3 region has 14 residues. V lost 2 bases to trimming and J lost 4 bases; unmatched junction nucleotides: 5. The germline V gene has CDR1 LNHDA and CDR2 SQIVND (reference sequence). CDR3 DNA sequence: TGTGCCAGTAGTATAAAGTCAGGGGGATACGAGCAGTACTTC. It yields the protein CASSIKSGGYEQYF.

V usage is TRBV29-1 and J usage is TRBJ2-1; D is undetermined. Germline CDR1 and CDR2: SQVTM and ANQGSEA. This CDR3 has 10 residues. Trimming took off 0 bases at V and 15 bases at J, with 9 bases between the two ends. CDR3: CSVEEAFPFF. CDR3 nucleotide sequence: TGCAGCGTTGAAGAGGCGTTTCCGTTCTTC.

The table lists this clonotype with a few counts. This sequence joins TRBV20-1 and TRBJ1-4, with 8 bases identical to TRBD1. Germline V gene data show CDR1 as DFQATT and CDR2 as SNEGSKA (reference sequence). This CDR3 has 15 amino acids. V trimming: 3 bases; J trimming: 7 bases; junction bases outside the gene matches: 10. The CDR3 loop is CSARDAQGAVEKLFF. DNA for the CDR3: TGCAGTGCTAGGGATGCTCAGGGGGCCGTTGAAAAACTGTTTTTT.